This T cell receptor beta chain was recovered during a study of T-cell reconstitution after alpha-beta-depleted transplantation in children. Findings of the study overall: Diversity of TCRbeta at day 60 was high in some patients, arising from surviving recipient T cells and thymic progenitors. At around two months after transplant, the alpha-beta T cells were reportedly derived from several hundred expanded clones that came from non-depleted graft cells.

The CDR3 totals 15 residues. After removal of 5 bases from V and 8 bases from J, the junction contained 11 bases not matched to a gene. The germline gives CDR1 LNHNV, CDR2 YYDKDF (reference sequence). On this clonotype: Its antigen is currently unknown.

The authors prepared the TCRbeta library with unique molecular identifiers. TCRdb re-analysed the PCR reads in MiXCR, keeping a single row per CDR3 protein. The table has hundreds of thousands of distinct CDR3 sequences, around 15% seen once. The V and J genes are TRBV15 and TRBJ2-2; 7 nucleotides match TRBD2. The origin of this receptor is a boy under three years old who had a stem cell transplant for Wiskott-Aldrich syndrome, so the T cells may come from the graft donor. Sample: PBMCs, mostly from graft donor cells, taken 360 days after TCRalphabeta/CD19-depleted stem cell transplant. CDR3 residues: CATSRGTTLGGELFF. The CDR3 DNA follows: TGTGCCACCAGCCGCGGGACTACTCTCGGTGGGGAGCTGTTTTTT.